These 22 T cell receptor beta chains originate from one sample sequenced in a study of T-cell reconstitution after alpha-beta-depleted transplantation in children. As it was prepared, the TCRbeta library received unique molecular identifiers. TCRdb independently ran MiXCR on the PCR reads; one entry per CDR3 protein. The sample has some 640,000 distinct CDR3 sequences, approximately 16% seen once. The sequenced sample was PBMCs from the stem cell graft donor, obtained from the stem cell graft. The receptors stem from a human donor who donated a stem cell graft to a child with acute myeloid leukemia.

This clonotype showed up many times. This chain joins TRBV29-1 and TRBJ2-5; possibly TRBD2 for D (6 bases). V dropped 8 bases and J dropped 3 bases, with 10 bases sitting between them. Germline V gene sequence: CDR1 SQVTM, CDR2 ANQGSEA. The length of the CDR3 is 11 residues. The DNA of the CDR3 is TGCAGCTGGGGCGGGAAAGAGACCCAGTACTTC. Translating it yields CSWGGKETQYF.

This clonotype was seen at least ten times. CDR3 nucleotide sequence: TGCGCCAGCAGCTTGGCGGGGGGCAGTTCACCCCTCCACTTT. The encoded protein is CASSLAGGSSPLHF. The rearrangement uses TRBV5-1 and TRBJ1-6; possible D gene TRBD1, 6 bases. CDR3 length equals 14 residues. V was cut by 0 bases and J by 9 bases, with 10 bases left in between. Looked up from germline, CDR1 is SGHRS and CDR2 is YFSETQ.

This clonotype occurred a few times. The V and J genes are TRBV7-9 and TRBJ2-2; TRBD1 is a possible D gene (6 bases). Trimming pared 6 bases from V and 2 bases from J, leaving 7 bases between. The CDR3 sequence is 13 residues long. Germline values: CDR1 SEHNR, CDR2 FQNEAQ (reference sequence). As DNA, the CDR3 is TGTGCCAGCAGAGGGGGAAACACCGGGGAGCTGTTTTTT. Amino acids: CASRGGNTGELFF.

The chain uses TRBV4-1 and TRBJ1-1; D is undetermined. Germline V gene data show CDR1 as MGHRA and CDR2 as YSYEKL. With 2 bases removed from V and 6 bases from J, the gap between germline ends came to 16 bases. There are 15 residues in the CDR3. DNA for the CDR3: TGCGCCAGCAGCCAAACCCCGCGGGATGGACCTGAAGCTTTCTTT. This codes for CASSQTPRDGPEAFF.

This clonotype occurred a few times. The J gene is TRBJ2-2, the V gene TRBV20-1; a weak D match, TRBD1 (5 bases). The V gene lost 3 bases and the J gene lost 4 bases, with 15 bases spanning the gap. This CDR3 has 15 residues. The germline gives CDR1 DFQATT, CDR2 SNEGSKA (reference sequence). The CDR3 protein is CSASHHGAGTGELFF. In DNA form, the CDR3 reads TGCAGTGCTAGTCATCATGGGGCAGGCACCGGGGAGCTGTTTTTT.

Worth noting for this clonotype: A much more abundant neighbour one base away suggests this may be a read error. V is TRBV7-3 and J is TRBJ2-1, with 12 positions matching TRBD2. CDR1 SGHTA and CDR2 FQGTGA come from the germline V gene. V lost 3 bases, J lost 11 bases, and 8 bases stayed unmatched. The CDR3 spans 15 residues. The CDR3 sequence is CASSLTSGGRNQQFF. The CDR3 DNA is TGTGCCAGCAGCTTGACTAGCGGGGGACGGAATCAGCAGTTCTTC.

V is TRBV20-1 and J is TRBJ1-5; D gene uncertain. Trimming removed 2 bases at V and 0 bases at J, with 8 bases between. The CDR3 loop spans 14 amino acids. Germline CDR1 DFQATT, CDR2 SNEGSKA (reference sequence). CDR3 DNA: TGCAGTGCTAGATCTGGAAGTAGCAATCAGCCCCAGCATTTT. It translates to CSARSGSSNQPQHF.

This clonotype was seen at least ten times. The chain couples TRBV5-5 to TRBJ1-5; TRBD1 matches 9 bases. V lost 3 bases and J lost 5; bases outside the gene matches: 0. Germline-derived CDR1 and CDR2 are SGHKS and YYEKEE (reference sequence). The CDR3 loop spans 13 amino acids. The CDR3, as DNA: TGTGCCAGCAGCTGGACAGGGGATCAGCCCCAGCATTTT. As protein: CASSWTGDQPQHF. Full variable domain (remainder filled in from reference TRBV5-5 and TRBJ1-5): DAGVTQSPTHLIKTRGQQVTLRCSPISGHKSVSWYQQVLGQGPQFIFQYYEKEERGRGNFPDRFSARQFPNYSSELNVNALLLGDSALYLCASSWTGDQPQHFGDGTRLSIL.

This clonotype came up a few times. J is TRBJ2-5 and V is TRBV24-1; 8 bases align to TRBD1. The germline V gene has CDR1 KGHDR and CDR2 SFDVKD. V trimming: 3 bases; J trimming: 5 bases; junction bases outside the gene matches: 13. CDR3 length equals 17 residues. In nucleotides, the CDR3 is TGTGCCACCAGTGATGTGACAGGGGCCAATCCCCCGGAGACCCAGTACTTC. It codes for CATSDVTGANPPETQYF.

V and J are TRBV12-5 and TRBJ2-7, with D possibly being TRBD2 (6 bases). The germline gives CDR1 LGHNT, CDR2 FRNRAP. The CDR3 spans 15 residues. Trimming stripped 5 bases from V and 3 bases from J, with 17 bases between. The chain's CDR3 is CASGGGSVASYEQYF. The CDR3 DNA sequence: TGTGCTAGTGGTGGGGGGAGCGTCGCAAGCTACGAGCAGTACTTC.

In this sample, this clonotype turned up a few times. The chain carries TRBV5-1 and TRBJ1-1; no clear D gene. The germline V gene encodes CDR1 SGHRS and CDR2 YFSETQ. The CDR3 has 15 residues. V lost 0 bases and J lost 1, with 10 bases in between. The chain's CDR3 is CASSLEPQGNTEAFF. The CDR3 nucleotides are TGCGCCAGCAGCTTGGAGCCCCAAGGGAACACTGAAGCTTTCTTT.

This clonotype was counted many times. The J gene is TRBJ2-3, the V gene TRBV29-1; possibly TRBD1 for D (6 bases). Germline-derived CDR1 and CDR2 are SQVTM and ANQGSEA. V lost 7 bases to trimming and J lost 4 bases, with 21 bases between them. The CDR3 length is 15 residues. The CDR3 bases are TGCAGCGCAGGACCCGGGACAAACAGCGCAGATACGCAGTATTTT. This translates into CSAGPGTNSADTQYF.

The sample holds a few counts of this clonotype. This chain connects TRBV7-2 to TRBJ1-1; the D gene is possibly TRBD1 (5 bases). This CDR3 comprises 15 residues. Germline V gene sequence: CDR1 SGHTA, CDR2 FQGNSA. V shed 0 bases and J shed 3 bases, with 11 bases lying between them. The CDR3 sequence is CASSLAGLAYTEAFF. The CDR3 DNA follows: TGTGCCAGCAGCTTAGCGGGGCTTGCGTACACTGAAGCTTTCTTT. Together with reference TRBV7-2 and TRBJ1-1, the CDR3 gives the full variable domain: GAGVSQSPSNKVTEKGKDVELRCDPISGHTALYWYRQSLGQGLEFLIYFQGNSAPDKSGLPSDRFSAERTGGSVSTLTIQRTQQEDSAVYLCASSLAGLAYTEAFFGQGTRLTVV.

Only a few counts were recorded for this clonotype. J is TRBJ2-1 and V is TRBV18; TRBD1 might be the D (5 bases). V gave up 1 base and J gave up 7 bases, with 8 bases separating them. CDR1 KGHSH and CDR2 LQKENI come from the germline V gene. The CDR3 runs 13 residues. CDR3 residues: CASSPRRGNEQFF. Written as DNA, the CDR3 is TGTGCCAGCTCACCACGAAGGGGAAATGAGCAGTTCTTC.

This clonotype was detected ten times or more. Here the CDR3 DNA reads TGCGCCAGCAGTGTGGGGGAGGTCGGCAATGAGCAGTTCTTC. Protein sequence: CASSVGEVGNEQFF. This chain connects TRBV10-2 to TRBJ2-1; tentative D call: TRBD2 (6 bases). With 4 bases removed from V and 6 bases from J, the gap between germline ends came to 13 bases. Germline loops: CDR1 WSHSY, CDR2 SAAADI. There are 14 residues in the CDR3.

The CDR3 sequence: CASSIGTGDITDTQYF. In DNA form, the CDR3 reads TGTGCCAGCAGCATAGGGACAGGGGATATCACAGATACGCAGTATTTT. This chain uses TRBV7-3 with TRBJ2-3, with TRBD1 identical over 10 bases. The germline V gene encodes CDR1 SGHTA and CDR2 FQGTGA. The CDR3 runs 16 residues. The junction had 7 bases not matched to a gene; V was cut back by 5 bases and J by 2 bases.

This clonotype was observed a handful of times. This sequence joins TRBV24-1 and TRBJ2-7; D not resolved. This CDR3 is built from 14 residues. The V end was cut by 2 bases, the J end by 5 bases, with 12 bases between. From germline, CDR1 is KGHDR and CDR2 SFDVKD. CDR3 bases: TGTGCCACCAGTGATTCTACGCCAAAGGACGAGCAGTACTTC. It encodes CATSDSTPKDEQYF.

V and J are TRBV12-3 or TRBV12-4 and TRBJ1-6; D is possibly TRBD1 (6 bases). The CDR3 contains 17 residues. Trimming stripped 2 bases from V and 0 bases from J, with 11 bases between. The CDR3 DNA reads TGTGCCAGCAGTTTAACGGGACATAGCTCCTATAATTCACCCCTCCACTTT. It is translated as CASSLTGHSSYNSPLHF.

This clonotype was counted ten times or more. The chain joins TRBV6-5 to TRBJ2-5; the D gene is possibly TRBD1 (5 bases). The germline V gene encodes CDR1 MNHEY and CDR2 SVGAGI. The CDR3 spans 16 residues. The V gene lost 0 bases and the J gene lost 7 bases, with 18 bases spanning the gap. CDR3: CASSYSIGDSSGTQYF. The CDR3 DNA reads TGTGCCAGCAGTTACTCGATCGGCGACAGTTCGGGGACCCAGTACTTC.

The gene calls are TRBV29-1 and TRBJ2-2; TRBD1 matches at 9 bases. The CDR3 spans 16 residues. The V gene's germline CDR1 is SQVTM and CDR2 ANQGSEA. V dropped 3 bases and J dropped 1; count of bases not matched to a gene: 6. CDR3 protein: CSVEVGGQGNTGELFF. CDR3 bases: TGCAGCGTTGAGGTGGGGGGACAGGGGAACACCGGGGAGCTGTTTTTT.

Only a few counts were recorded for this clonotype. The chain combines TRBV15 with TRBJ1-1, with D possibly being TRBD1 (5 bases). The V gene's germline CDR1 is LNHNV and CDR2 YYDKDF (reference sequence). Between the trimmed V and J ends, which lost 8 bases and 3 bases, there was a span of 16 bases. The CDR3 spans 14 residues. This CDR3 reads CATRPGGVYTEAFF. The CDR3 DNA reads as TGTGCCACCCGGCCGGGGGGGGTTTACACTGAAGCTTTCTTT.

There are many counts of this clonotype. The genes are TRBV20-1 and TRBJ2-1; TRBD2 matches 8 bases. V shed 6 bases and J 8 bases; nucleotides not matched to a gene: 3. In germline, CDR1 is DFQATT, CDR2 SNEGSKA (reference sequence). CDR3 length: 11 amino acids. Here the CDR3 reads CSAGGRHEQFF. The CDR3 DNA sequence: TGCAGTGCGGGCGGGAGGCATGAGCAGTTCTTC.